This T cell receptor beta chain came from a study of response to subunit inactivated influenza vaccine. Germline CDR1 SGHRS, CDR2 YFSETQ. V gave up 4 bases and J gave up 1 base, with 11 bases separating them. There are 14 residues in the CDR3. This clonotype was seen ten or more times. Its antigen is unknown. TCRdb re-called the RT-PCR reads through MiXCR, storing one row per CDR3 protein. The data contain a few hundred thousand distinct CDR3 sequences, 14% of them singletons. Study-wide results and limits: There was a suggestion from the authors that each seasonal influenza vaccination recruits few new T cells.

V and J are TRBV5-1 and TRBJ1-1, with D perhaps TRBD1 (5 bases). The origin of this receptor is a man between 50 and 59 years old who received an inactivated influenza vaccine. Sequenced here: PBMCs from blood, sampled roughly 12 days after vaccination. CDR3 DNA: TGCGCCAGCAGCCTAGAGACAGAGAACACTGAAGCTTTCTTT. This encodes CASSLETENTEAFF.